This T cell receptor (beta chain) was recorded in a study of cytomegalovirus exposure and HLA in healthy donors (TCRdb year 2017). Background for the entire study: According to an earlier analysis of several hundred of the donors, roughly 180 million T cells yielded roughly 100 million unique TCR beta sequences and 276 Gb of sequence data. An early release covering roughly 640 HLA-typed donors comprised approximately 300 gigabases of sequencing data and tens of millions of unique TCR sequences. The genetic ancestry cluster associated with self-reported Caucasian donors included 81% of the approximately 410 genotyped donors. The study aimed to test whether cataloging public T cell receptors could reveal signatures of past pathogen exposure. The study used immunosequencing to profile the T cell repertoires of around 600 subjects and linked those repertoires to cytomegalovirus serostatus. Along with the approximately 600-subject first cohort, a separate validation cohort of more than 90 different subjects was used. The study combined high-throughput TCR immunosequencing, statistical association of individual TCRs with disease status, and machine learning to predict cytomegalovirus infection status. In a later analysis, previously published TCR beta repertoires from more than 500 donors were re-analyzed and high-resolution HLA genotyping was added so that TCR occurrence patterns could be studied. The later analysis used no new phenotypic data to find candidate immune exposures, relying instead on TCR beta sequences and their occurrence across donors. To decide whether each TCR beta V gene segment behaved as functional or pseudogenic, an earlier analysis of nearly 600 of the donors relied on high-throughput TCR beta sequencing. Donor age, sex, ethnicity and CMV serostatus were compiled together with the repertoire data. A later genetic analysis took genome-wide SNP genotypes for about 65% of the 666 donors and used that subset as a discovery cohort. Every discovery cohort repertoire had been produced on one sequencing platform. HLA typing included class I and class II loci at four-digit resolution. The number of typed donors differed by locus: roughly 629-640 for A, B, C, DRB1 and DQB1; 500 to 550 for DQA1; 606 for DPA1; and about 470 for DPB1. About 5 DR-DQ haplotypes were handled as single units for association and clustering, since linkage in the cohort was strong. Among a few hundred genotyped donors of the cohort, an average of about 240,000 unique TCR beta nucleotide sequences were sequenced per donor, around 20% of them non-productive. What the authors observed across the whole study: The classifier was reported to diagnose cytomegalovirus status with high specificity and sensitivity in both the original and validation cohorts. According to a later genetic analysis, donors in an Asian-associated ancestry cluster had fewer N-insertions in productive TCRs than the roughly 670-donor mean. HLA typing was unavailable for some donors at each locus, so association tests used only the typed subset. A later analysis found that TCR association rates varied across HLA loci, with DRB1 alleles showing the most associated TCRs and HLA-C alleles the fewest. In a later analysis, some 17,000 TCR beta sequences were associated with specific HLA alleles at a false discovery rate of 0.05. In the study, about 150 TCR beta chains were listed as associated with cytomegalovirus. Linkage disequilibrium might explain the correlated functional status among segregating V segments, but an unknown experimental factor could not be ruled out. Broadly in line with IMGT annotations, most TCR beta V segments showed up in productive rearrangements about 87% or about 30% of the time in an earlier analysis of around 550 of the donors. V-gene and J-gene trimming of TCR beta chains was associated with a missense DCLRE1C variant in a later genetic analysis, and the association was replicated in an independent cohort. When HLA alleles, especially DR and DQ, strongly co-occurred, attributing TCR associations to individual alleles was difficult. In a later analysis, several top co-occurrence clusters were reported to appear linked to parvovirus B19, influenza, CMV and Epstein-Barr virus. Only TCR beta chains were sequenced in this cohort, and the absence of alpha or paired-chain data limited detectable features. A cluster of highly shared sequence variants was judged likely to be a technical artifact of the sequencing pipeline. A further reported finding was that TCR beta sequences accurately predicted the HLA-A and HLA-B alleles for most subjects in the first cohort. Immune exposure information for the cohort was limited to CMV serostatus. In a later analysis, most CMV-associated TCR beta chains were found to appear HLA-restricted, with HLA associations seemingly driven largely by CMV exposure. In a later analysis, HLA-associated TCR beta chains were found to be more clonally expanded and to have lower generation probabilities than equally common non-associated chains. The 87-base-pair reads could not distinguish some IMGT-functional V segments, including TRBV6-2 and TRBV6-3, so those segments were excluded. The authors suggested that the approach could potentially be generalized to other disease states and immunological phenotypes. Over 15 rarely observed V segments, including chromosome 9 orphons, were excluded from the earlier analysis of just under 600 of the donors because counts were too low. Across donors, most TCR sequences were observed very rarely, whereas some public TCRs were present in many individuals. In vitro tests confirmed that a few of the cytomegalovirus-associated TCR beta chains recognize cytomegalovirus antigens. Sequencing depth was assumed to be roughly uniform across donors in the presence/absence analyses, though that assumption may not hold.

The library was obtained by the immunoSEQ multiplex PCR assay. The multiplex PCR relied on a mix of 60 forward primers for TCR Vbeta segments and 13 reverse primers for TCR Jbeta segments. The CDR3 region of rearranged TCR beta genes was amplified from genomic DNA with a multiplex PCR assay. Amplified TCR beta libraries were sequenced as 87-base-pair reads on the Illumina HiSeq System. Regarding the original processing steps: A later analysis tallied roughly 78 million unique TCR beta chains across the approximately 670 repertoires, and around 10 million of those chains were shared by two or more donors. To remove PCR and sequencing errors, raw reads were error-corrected and collapsed into unique sequences using a nearest-neighbor algorithm that merged closely related sequences. To assign V, D and J gene segments, CDR3 sequences were aligned to IMGT reference sequences. For a sequence to be retained, a match of at least six nucleotides to both a V gene segment and a J gene segment was required. A rearrangement was called productive if the CDR3 had no stop codons and remained in frame with V and J, and every other rearrangement was called non-productive. Following IMGT convention, CDR3 was defined as the stretch from the second conserved V-encoded cysteine up to the conserved J-encoded phenylalanine. In an earlier analysis of 587 of the donors, sequences lacking an unambiguous match to a single V gene segment were excluded. An earlier analysis of a few hundred of the donors classified V segments as functional when productive rearrangements were above 56.7% and as segregating when the standard deviation between donors was above 5%. A statistical classification framework was developed to diagnose cytomegalovirus status using the catalog of TCR beta chain sequences. V and J gene assignment, in a later analysis, came from comparing TCR nucleotide sequences with IMGT/GENE-DB human TR gene sequences. The TCRdist pipeline was used in a later analysis to assign CDR3 sequences and most-parsimonious VDJ recombination scenarios. In a later analysis, each TCR beta chain was defined by its CDR3 amino acid sequence together with its V-gene family, and reads without a unique V-gene family were excluded. To address suspected cross-contamination and a sequencing artifact, a later analysis removed around 600 highly shared, low-generation-probability nucleotide sequences. A later analysis calculated a clonal expansion index for each public chain from normalized within-repertoire ranks of inferred template counts. In a later analysis, generation probabilities were computed using a VDJ recombination model fitted to out-of-frame rearrangements, and the results were checked against IGoR. A later analysis scored TCR-TCR, TCR-HLA and TCR-CMV co-occurrence with hypergeometric tests, applying a repertoire-size bias correction to TCR pairs. In a later analysis, false discovery rates were estimated by permuting HLA or CMV assignments 20 times. In a later analysis, co-occurring TCRs were grouped using DBSCAN, with TCRdist sequence similarity added in when clustering inside HLA-allele-positive subsets. Repertoires with fewer than 30,000 or more than 120,000 public chains, plus five repertoires with anomalous nucleotide sharing, were excluded from co-occurrence clustering. Drawn from immuneACCESS, this table holds only the in-frame rearrangements with V and J called that TCRdb kept. Clones are partly lost; checked studies trace under half to an unresolved V gene and leave the rest unexplained. From that table come the V and J calls and clone size; the DNA was used to work out D and trimming. This sample's table lists more than 40,000 clones. More than 0.95% of the sample is in the top ten clones.

V is clipped by 2 bases and J by 2 bases, and the sequence between their germline boundaries is 10 bases long. Via the germline V gene (reference sequence), CDR1 is SEHNR and CDR2 FQNEAQ. The CDR3 starts with the cysteine, ends with the phenylalanine, and has 15 residues. Only CDR3 DNA remains: 45 bases, in frame from the first base. With respect to this clone: Its antigen target is currently unknown.

The cohort comprised 666 healthy bone marrow donors. All cohort members were sampled while nominally healthy, although unrecorded immune exposures were likely present. The donor tested CMV seronegative and was one of the 352 seronegative cohort members. A peripheral blood sample was collected from each donor, and TCR beta sequencing was performed on peripheral blood mononuclear cells. The Qiagen DNeasy Blood Extraction Kit was used to extract genomic DNA from the blood cell samples. The TCR was taken from a middle-aged woman in good health and CMV-seronegative. Specimen: PBMCs. The rearranged chain carries TRBV7-9 and TRBJ2-1, with the identity of the D gene unclear. The CDR3 region has the sequence CASSLKLEAYNEQFF. Here is the DNA: TGTGCCAGCAGCTTAAAACTCGAGGCCTACAATGAGCAGTTCTTC.